These 21 T cell receptor beta chains were all obtained from the same sample, sequenced in a study of blood T cell repertoires in COVID-19. Using immunoSEQ multiplex PCR, the repertoire was profiled, and TCRdb retains in-frame clones only, with some absent. The profile shows some 100,000 clones, approximately 84% of them singletons. Material for sequencing was peripheral blood. These receptors were obtained from an older woman with acute or convalescent COVID-19.

The chain is built from TRBV28 and TRBJ1-6; 10 nucleotides match TRBD1. This CDR3 spans 15 amino acids. The V gene's germline CDR1 is MDHEN and CDR2 SYDVKM. V shed 5 bases, J shed 6 bases, and the junction held 4 bases outside the gene matches. CDR3 nucleotide sequence: TGTGCCAGCAGTCCGGACAGGGGGTTTAATTCACCCCTCCACTTT. The encoded protein is CASSPDRGFNSPLHF.

The chain recombines TRBV12-3 or TRBV12-4 with TRBJ2-3; D is possibly TRBD2 (6 bases). The CDR3 runs 12 residues. V lost 9 bases to trimming and J lost 2 bases, with 9 bases between them. The CDR3 coding sequence is TGTGCCAGTTCGGGACTCACAGATACGCAGTATTTT. As protein: CASSGLTDTQYF.

This chain uses TRBV12-5 with TRBJ2-1; the match to TRBD2 covers 9 bases. Losses at the gene ends were 6 bases for V and 7 bases for J; bases not matched to a gene: 10. This CDR3 has 15 residues. Germline values: CDR1 LGHNT, CDR2 FRNRAP. In nucleotides, the CDR3 is TGTGCTAGTGGCCTGACGGGACTAGCTCCGAATGAGCAGTTCTTC. Its protein product is CASGLTGLAPNEQFF.

This chain connects TRBV6-5 to TRBJ2-2; 8 bases agree with TRBD1. The ends lost 6 bases at V and 6 bases at J; junction bases unmatched: 6. The CDR3 runs 14 residues. Germline V CDR1 and CDR2: MNHEY, SVGAGI. The DNA for the CDR3 is TGTGCCAGCAGATCGACAGGGGAACCCGGGGAGCTGTTTTTT. Translating gives CASRSTGEPGELFF.

The rearrangement links TRBV18 to TRBJ1-1; D is unclear. CDR3 length equals 16 residues. V lost 2 bases and J lost 1, with 14 bases in between. Germline loops: CDR1 KGHSH, CDR2 LQKENI. The CDR3 DNA is TGTGCCAGCTCACCAATGGGAGGAGTAGCGAACACTGAAGCTTTCTTT. It encodes CASSPMGGVANTEAFF.

In its sample, this clone was seen a few times. J is TRBJ1-2 and V is TRBV29-1; TRBD1 is a possible D gene (5 bases). V dropped 7 bases and J dropped 6 bases, with 9 bases sitting between them. This CDR3 contains 10 residues. Per germline, CDR1 SQVTM and CDR2 ANQGSEA. This chain's CDR3 is CSGDSDGYTF. Here the CDR3 DNA reads TGCAGCGGTGACAGCGATGGCTACACCTTC.

The V gene is TRBV9, the J gene TRBJ1-2, with TRBD1 identical over 10 bases. Germline V gives CDR1 SGDLS, CDR2 YYNGEE. V lost 3 bases and J lost 8; bases outside the gene matches: 7. The CDR3 runs to 14 residues. CDR3 residues: CASSATGTGVGYTF. The CDR3 DNA follows: TGTGCCAGCAGCGCAACCGGGACAGGGGTCGGCTACACCTTC.

The chain combines TRBV7-9 with TRBJ1-2; D is undetermined. The CDR3 spans 18 residues. Germline V gene lookup returns CDR1 SEHNR and CDR2 FQNEAQ (reference sequence). V lost 5 bases and J lost 6, with 28 bases in between. The CDR3 coding sequence is TGTGCCAGCAGCCCCGACGGACTATGGCGCGCGGGTGTGAATGGCTACACCTTC. Translating gives CASSPDGLWRAGVNGYTF.

CDR3 region: CASSLKGVVGYTF. The CDR3 region has the DNA TGTGCCAGCAGCTTAAAGGGGGTTGTTGGCTACACCTTC. This sequence joins TRBV7-2 and TRBJ1-2; a weak D match, TRBD1 (6 bases). Trimming cost V 2 bases and J 7 bases, with 11 bases left between them. Germline CDR1 and CDR2: SGHTA and FQGNSA. The CDR3 consists of 13 residues.

This clone appeared once. The rearrangement joins TRBV9 to TRBJ2-3, with 12 nucleotides matching TRBD2. J lost 2 bases, V lost 2 bases, and 3 bases had no gene match. This CDR3 comprises 16 residues. From germline, CDR1 is SGDLS and CDR2 YYNGEE. In DNA, the CDR3 is TGTGCCAGCAGCGTTCTAGCGGGGGGGCACACAGATACGCAGTATTTT. Translated: CASSVLAGGHTDTQYF.

V usage is TRBV19 and J usage is TRBJ1-2, with a weak D call TRBD1 (5 bases). The germline V gene encodes CDR1 LNHDA and CDR2 SQIVND (reference sequence). Trimming took 3 bases from V and 0 from J, leaving 14 bases between them. The CDR3 is 16 residues long. CDR3 DNA sequence: TGTGCCAGTAGTATGGCCGGACACTTATCTAACTATGGCTACACCTTC. This codes for CASSMAGHLSNYGYTF. Full variable domain (remainder filled in from reference TRBV19 and TRBJ1-2): DGGITQSPKYLFRKEGQNVTLSCEQNLNHDAMYWYRQDPGQGLRLIYYSQIVNDFQKGDIAEGYSVSREKKESFPLTVTSAQKNPTAFYLCASSMAGHLSNYGYTFGSGTRLTVV.

The rearrangement links TRBV27 to TRBJ1-1; TRBD1 matches 9 bases. Germline CDR1 MNHEY, CDR2 SMNVEV (reference sequence). Losses at the gene ends were 4 bases for V and 0 bases for J; bases not matched to a gene: 6. The CDR3 runs 16 residues. The CDR3 protein is CASSSGQGRMNTEAFF. DNA for the CDR3: TGTGCCAGCAGTTCAGGACAGGGGAGGATGAACACTGAAGCTTTCTTT.

This clone showed up just once. This sequence joins TRBV12-3 or TRBV12-4 and TRBJ1-1; tentative D call: TRBD1 (6 bases). The CDR3 is 13 amino acids. V was cut by 3 bases and J by 6 bases, with 11 bases left in between. The CDR3 nucleotides read TGTGCCAGCAGTTTGGGGGACATTTCTGAAGCTTTCTTT. It yields the protein CASSLGDISEAFF.

The J gene is TRBJ1-1, the V gene TRBV5-1, with TRBD1 identical over 9 bases. CDR3 length equals 14 residues. Germline CDR1 and CDR2: SGHRS and YFSETQ. The J segment lost 4 bases and the V segment lost 4 bases, leaving 5 bases of the junction unmatched. The CDR3 DNA reads as TGCGCCAGCAGCCGGGGACAGGGATTCACTGAAGCTTTCTTT. This translates into CASSRGQGFTEAFF.

The J gene is TRBJ1-6, the V gene TRBV6-5; D is uncertain. Trimming removed 0 bases from V and 7 bases from J, with 13 bases in between. The CDR3 contains 16 residues. The germline V gene has CDR1 MNHEY and CDR2 SVGAGI. CDR3 in amino acids: CASSYSGGQGNSPLHF. The CDR3 DNA follows: TGTGCCAGCAGTTACTCAGGCGGGCAAGGGAATTCACCCCTCCACTTT.

The J gene is TRBJ2-7, the V gene TRBV7-7; D is possibly TRBD2 (5 bases). This CDR3 has 15 residues. V was pared by 5 bases and J by 4 bases, with 18 bases between. Germline CDR1 SSHAT, CDR2 FNYEAQ (reference sequence). The DNA of the CDR3 is TGTGCCAGCAGCCCGGGGAGCGGCGGGCAATACGAGCAGTACTTC. This encodes CASSPGSGGQYEQYF.

V gene TRBV29-1 combines with J gene TRBJ1-1; TRBD1 matches 7 bases. J lost 4 bases, V lost 3 bases, and 8 bases had no gene match. CDR3 length: 14 residues. Germline CDR1 and CDR2: SQVTM and ANQGSEA. The CDR3 is CSVDGVGGRTEAFF. The DNA for the CDR3 is TGCAGCGTTGACGGGGTAGGGGGCCGCACTGAAGCTTTCTTT.

The J gene is TRBJ2-5, the V gene TRBV5-6, with 8 bases lining up with TRBD2. The J segment lost 2 bases and the V segment lost 2 bases, leaving 11 bases of the junction unmatched. The germline V gene encodes CDR1 SGHDT and CDR2 YYEEEE. The length of the CDR3 is 17 residues. CDR3 sequence (DNA): TGTGCCAGCAGCTTATGGACTAGCCCTCGTGAGCAAGAGACCCAGTACTTC. This sequence encodes CASSLWTSPREQETQYF.

The CDR3 loop is CASTIGVDYEQYF. CDR3 in DNA: TGTGCCAGCACGATCGGGGTAGACTACGAGCAGTACTTC. This sequence joins TRBV6-6 and TRBJ2-7, with D maybe TRBD2 (5 bases). Deletions cut 7 bases from V and 3 bases from J, with 13 bases between. CDR3 length: 13 residues. Germline loops: CDR1 MNHNY, CDR2 SVGAGI (reference sequence).

This clone was picked up one time. This chain connects TRBV2 to TRBJ1-2; TRBD1 matches 7 bases. CDR3 length: 10 amino acids. V gave up 8 bases and J gave up 14 bases; unmatched junction bases: 8. Germline CDR1 is SNHLY and CDR2 is FYNNEI. The CDR3 region is CASLGQFRTF. The CDR3 coding sequence is TGTGCCAGCTTGGGACAGTTTAGAACCTTC.

Only one count was recorded for this clone. The chain is built from TRBV24-1 and TRBJ2-1, with D maybe TRBD1 (5 bases). The CDR3 extends over 15 amino acids. V was cut by 5 bases and J by 2 bases, with 12 bases left in between. The germline V gene has CDR1 KGHDR and CDR2 SFDVKD. CDR3 bases: TGTGCCACCAGTGCCCCAGGGTGGGCCTACAATGAGCAGTTCTTC. It translates to CATSAPGWAYNEQFF.